These 22 T cell receptor beta chains were all obtained from the same sample, sequenced in a study of beta chain features in type 1 diabetes. The whole isolated RNA underwent reverse transcription, so sequencing captured expressed TCRB transcripts. Here immunoSEQ multiplex PCR was the method, and the copy in TCRdb shows in-frame clones only, minus some. The sample lists 150,000 to 200,000 clones; approximately 9% were seen once. Broader study findings: Among all four CD4+ subsets, Type 1 diabetes patients had TCRB CDR3s that were moderately but significantly shorter.

Which antigens these TCRs recognize remains unknown. The sample was central memory CD4+ T cells from blood. The receptor source for this set is a woman younger than 30 with type 1 diabetes.

This clone occurred a few times. This rearrangement joins TRBV2 to TRBJ2-7, with D possibly being TRBD1 (6 bases). Germline CDR1 is SNHLY and CDR2 is FYNNEI. V gave up 5 bases and J gave up 2 bases, with 10 bases separating them. The CDR3 spans 13 residues. CDR3 amino acids: CASSIGTTYEQYF. The CDR3 DNA is TGTGCCAGCAGTATTGGGACAACCTACGAGCAGTACTTC.

The chain is built from TRBV12-5 and TRBJ1-1; D uncertain. The germline gives CDR1 LGHNT, CDR2 FRNRAP. V lost 2 bases and J lost 1, with 8 bases in between. This CDR3 has 14 amino acids. In DNA, the CDR3 is TGTGCTAGTGGTTTGTCTGTACAGAACACTGAAGCTTTCTTT. Encoded protein: CASGLSVQNTEAFF.

This clone was picked up many times. The genes are TRBV7-6 and TRBJ1-1, with a tentative D call TRBD1 (6 bases). Trimming took 5 bases from V and 1 from J, leaving 8 bases between them. Germline V gives CDR1 SGHVS, CDR2 FNYEAQ. This CDR3 is 13 amino acids long. The CDR3 region has the DNA TGTGCCAGCAGCCGACAGGAGAACACTGAAGCTTTCTTT. Translation gives CASSRQENTEAFF.

The chain combines TRBV18 with TRBJ2-7, with a possible D match to TRBD2 (7 bases). Germline V CDR1 and CDR2: KGHSH, LQKENI. The V end lost 0 bases, the J end lost 0 bases, and 12 bases lay between the germline ends. The CDR3 has 16 amino acids. CDR3 in DNA: TGTGCCAGCTCACCACCGTATGCGGGGGCCTCCTACGAGCAGTACTTC. The encoded protein is CASSPPYAGASYEQYF.

This clone was counted only a few times. The rearrangement links TRBV6-5 to TRBJ2-2; tentative D call: TRBD2 (7 bases). Trimming took off 0 bases at V and 8 bases at J, with 10 bases between the two ends. This CDR3 spans 14 amino acids. The germline CDR1 and CDR2 sequences are MNHEY and SVGAGI. The CDR3 DNA is TGTGCCAGCAGTTACTCCCGGGGGGCTGGGGAGCTGTTTTTT. Translated: CASSYSRGAGELFF.

A few counts support this clone. V usage is TRBV4-3 and J usage is TRBJ1-6; D may be TRBD1 (5 bases). V gave up 4 bases and J gave up 0 bases, with 13 bases separating them. CDR3 size: 17 residues. Germline V gene sequence: CDR1 LGHNA, CDR2 YSLEER. The CDR3 spells CASSPSGGGSYNSPLHF. CDR3 sequence (DNA): TGCGCCAGCAGCCCGAGTGGGGGAGGCTCCTATAATTCACCCCTCCACTTT.

This clone occurred a few times. J is TRBJ2-2 and V is TRBV18; D possibly corresponds to TRBD1 (6 bases). This CDR3 region has 15 residues. CDR1 is KGHSH and CDR2 is LQKENI in the germline V gene. V shed 8 bases and J shed 0 bases, with 13 bases lying between them. The DNA of the CDR3 is TGTGCCAGCCCGACAGGTAACGCGAACACCGGGGAGCTGTTTTTT. Translation gives CASPTGNANTGELFF.

This clone appeared a few times. The genes are TRBV4-3 and TRBJ2-3; TRBD2 matches 10 bases. Germline CDR1 reads LGHNA; CDR2 reads YSLEER. The CDR3 sequence is 17 residues long. Trimming removed 4 bases from V and 2 bases from J; junction bases left unmatched: 9. CDR3 bases: TGCGCCAGCAGCCCTAGCGGGAGCGACGAATCCACAGATACGCAGTATTTT. It is translated as CASSPSGSDESTDTQYF.

This clone was seen a handful of times. V and J are TRBV7-2 and TRBJ2-3; 13 nucleotides align to TRBD2. The length of the CDR3 is 16 residues. Trimming at V came to 1 base and at J to 5 bases, leaving 3 bases not matched to a gene. CDR1 is SGHTA and CDR2 is FQGNSA in the germline V gene. CDR3 in amino acids: CASSLVTSGRGDTQYF. Here the CDR3 DNA reads TGTGCCAGCAGCTTAGTTACTAGCGGGAGGGGAGATACGCAGTATTTT.

This clone was found many times. This sequence joins TRBV4-2 and TRBJ2-1; D might be TRBD2 (5 bases). Trimming stripped 1 base from V and 10 bases from J, with 8 bases between. Per germline, CDR1 LGHNA and CDR2 YNFKEQ. The CDR3 covers 12 residues. The CDR3 sequence is CASSQVEREQFF. The DNA for the CDR3 is TGTGCCAGCAGCCAAGTCGAGCGGGAGCAGTTCTTC.

This clone was detected a few times. This CDR3 reads CASSYSTLVSGELFF. The CDR3 bases are TGTGCCAGCAGTTACTCGACTTTGGTTTCCGGGGAGCTGTTTTTT. V usage is TRBV6-6 and J usage is TRBJ2-2; D is undetermined. CDR3 length: 15 amino acids. Trimming removed 0 bases at V and 6 bases at J, with 11 bases between. CDR1 and CDR2 from the germline V gene are MNHNY and SVGAGI (reference sequence).

This clone was seen more than once but under ten times. This chain links TRBV30 with TRBJ2-7, with TRBD1 matching 9 bases. V gave up 2 bases and J gave up 1 base; unmatched junction bases: 6. Germline CDR1 and CDR2: GTSNPN and SVGIG (reference sequence). This CDR3 spans 15 amino acids. Here the CDR3 reads CAWSKGDRDSYEQYF. In DNA, the CDR3 is TGTGCCTGGAGTAAGGGGGACAGGGATTCCTACGAGCAGTACTTC.

A few counts support this clone. This sequence joins TRBV7-2 and TRBJ2-2, with no clear D. Germline CDR1 is SGHTA and CDR2 is FQGNSA. V gave up 4 bases and J gave up 4 bases, with 7 bases separating them. CDR3 length: 13 amino acids. CDR3 residues: CASSSSLTGELFF. For the CDR3, the DNA is TGTGCCAGCAGCTCCTCCCTCACCGGGGAGCTGTTTTTT.

The rearrangement joins TRBV5-4 to TRBJ2-5; D not certain. This CDR3 has 15 amino acids. Looked up from germline, CDR1 is SGHNT and CDR2 is YYREEE (reference sequence). Trimming shortened V by 1 base and J by 2 bases, and 12 bases separated the two germline ends. DNA for the CDR3: TGTGCCAGCAGCTTGAAAGGAGCCTGGCAAGAGACCCAGTACTTC. This translates into CASSLKGAWQETQYF.

This clone appeared a few times. This chain uses TRBV19 with TRBJ2-7; D possibly corresponds to TRBD1 (6 bases). This CDR3 is built from 14 residues. V was pared by 5 bases and J by 0 bases, with 11 bases between. Germline lookup yields CDR1 LNHDA and CDR2 SQIVND (reference sequence). CDR3 in amino acids: CASSRRQDSYEQYF. The CDR3 DNA reads as TGTGCCAGTAGTCGGCGACAGGACTCCTACGAGCAGTACTTC.

The chain joins TRBV29-1 to TRBJ2-7, with 12 bases lining up with TRBD2. Germline CDR1 reads SQVTM; CDR2 reads ANQGSEA. The CDR3 loop spans 13 amino acids. V shed 3 bases and J 6 bases; nucleotides not matched to a gene: 3. Here the CDR3 reads CSVEGLAGPEQYF. The CDR3 nucleotides read TGCAGCGTTGAGGGACTAGCGGGCCCCGAGCAGTACTTC.

This clone was observed a handful of times. The rearrangement joins TRBV6-6 to TRBJ2-3; D gene uncertain. The CDR3 is made up of 13 amino acids. Trimming left V 6 bases short and J 0 bases short, with 7 bases between. Germline CDR1 and CDR2: MNHNY and SVGAGI (reference sequence). The CDR3 loop reads CASRSISTDTQYF. The DNA for the CDR3 is TGTGCCAGCAGGTCTATTAGCACAGATACGCAGTATTTT.

This clone was seen a handful of times. The rearrangement links TRBV5-4 to TRBJ2-7; weak D call: TRBD1 (6 bases). CDR1 is SGHNT and CDR2 is YYREEE in the germline V gene (reference sequence). V was cut by 0 bases and J by 0 bases, with 7 bases left in between. This CDR3 is 14 amino acids long. CDR3 region: CASSLGTVSYEQYF. In DNA form, the CDR3 reads TGTGCCAGCAGCTTGGGGACAGTCTCCTACGAGCAGTACTTC.

J is TRBJ2-7 and V is TRBV7-9; TRBD2 matches 9 bases. Germline CDR1 is SEHNR and CDR2 is FQNEAQ (reference sequence). V was clipped by 8 bases and J by 6 bases; unmatched bases: 2. The CDR3 contains 11 residues. The CDR3: CASRREGEQYF. The CDR3 bases are TGTGCCAGCCGGCGGGAGGGCGAGCAGTACTTC.

The J gene is TRBJ2-3, the V gene TRBV7-9; TRBD2 might be the D (6 bases). Trimming left V 6 bases short and J 2 bases short, with 15 bases between. The CDR3 has 15 residues. Germline V gene sequence: CDR1 SEHNR, CDR2 FQNEAQ (reference sequence). The DNA of the CDR3 is TGTGCCAGCAGGGATACGGGGGTGGCCACAGATACGCAGTATTTT. Protein product: CASRDTGVATDTQYF. Full variable domain (missing parts from reference TRBV7-9 and TRBJ2-3): DTGVSQNPRHKITKRGQNVTFRCDPISEHNRLYWYRQTLGQGPEFLTYFQNEAQLEKSRLLSDRFSAERPKGSFSTLEIQRTEQGDSAMYLCASRDTGVATDTQYFGPGTRLTVL.

This clone appeared a few times. This sequence joins TRBV28 and TRBJ2-7; 8 bases line up with TRBD1. The CDR3 loop spans 14 amino acids. V was clipped by 5 bases and J by 6 bases; unmatched bases: 9. Germline CDR1 reads MDHEN; CDR2 reads SYDVKM. DNA for the CDR3: TGTGCCAGCAGTCCAGCCGGACAGGGAGGCGAGCAGTACTTC. This codes for CASSPAGQGGEQYF.

CDR3 in amino acids: CASSEWQADTEAFF. The DNA of the CDR3 is TGTGCCAGCAGTGAATGGCAGGCCGACACTGAAGCTTTCTTT. This sequence joins TRBV2 and TRBJ1-1, with D hard to call. V was clipped by 2 bases and J by 3 bases, with 10 bases between them. From germline, CDR1 is SNHLY and CDR2 FYNNEI. The CDR3 sequence is 14 residues long.